Only a few counts were recorded for the clone carrying this T cell receptor (beta chain). The antigen remains undetermined. This record belongs to a study of CD8 T cells in ankylosing spondylitis. Making the TCR beta libraries involved quantitative 5'-RACE with molecular barcodes. TCRdb reanalysed the 5' RACE reads using MiXCR and keeps one entry per CDR3 protein. The data show around 480,000 distinct CDR3 sequences, approximately 17% seen once. The germline V and J ends were trimmed by 0 bases and 0 bases, with 9 bases remaining between them. Germline V gives CDR1 SGHKS, CDR2 YYEKEE (reference sequence). This CDR3 is built from 15 residues. General study points: Disease-linked clones were reportedly significantly enriched in matched ankylosing spondylitis synovial fluid. Ankylosing spondylitis blood appeared to be characterized by a TCR beta motif of roughly eight highly homologous variants.

The chain has TRBV5-5 and TRBJ1-1; D is perhaps TRBD1 (5 bases). The sequenced material came from blood, either unsorted or a sorted T cell fraction (not recorded which). The TCR sequence derives from a male donor with ankylosing spondylitis. The CDR3 region has the DNA TGTGCCAGCAGCTTGGTGGGGCGGCTGAACACTGAAGCTTTCTTT. The encoded protein is CASSLVGRLNTEAFF. Full variable domain (missing parts from reference TRBV5-5 and TRBJ1-1): DAGVTQSPTHLIKTRGQQVTLRCSPISGHKSVSWYQQVLGQGPQFIFQYYEKEERGRGNFPDRFSARQFPNYSSELNVNALLLGDSALYLCASSLVGRLNTEAFFGQGTRLTVV.